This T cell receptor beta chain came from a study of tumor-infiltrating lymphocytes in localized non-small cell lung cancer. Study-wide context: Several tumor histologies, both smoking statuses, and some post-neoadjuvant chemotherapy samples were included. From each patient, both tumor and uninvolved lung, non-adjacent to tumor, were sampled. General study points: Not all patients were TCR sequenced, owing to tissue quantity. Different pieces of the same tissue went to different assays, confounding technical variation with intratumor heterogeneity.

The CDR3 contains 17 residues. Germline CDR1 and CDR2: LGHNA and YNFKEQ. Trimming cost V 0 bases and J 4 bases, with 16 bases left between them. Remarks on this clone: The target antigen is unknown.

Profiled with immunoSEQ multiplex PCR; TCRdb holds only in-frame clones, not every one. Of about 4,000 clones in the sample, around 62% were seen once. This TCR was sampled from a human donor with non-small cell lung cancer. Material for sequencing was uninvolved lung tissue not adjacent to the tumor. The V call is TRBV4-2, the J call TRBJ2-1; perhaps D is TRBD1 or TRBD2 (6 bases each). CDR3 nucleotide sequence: TGTGCCAGCAGCCAAGAAAAAGAGGGGGGCTATTACAATGAGCAGTTCTTC. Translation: CASSQEKEGGYYNEQFF.